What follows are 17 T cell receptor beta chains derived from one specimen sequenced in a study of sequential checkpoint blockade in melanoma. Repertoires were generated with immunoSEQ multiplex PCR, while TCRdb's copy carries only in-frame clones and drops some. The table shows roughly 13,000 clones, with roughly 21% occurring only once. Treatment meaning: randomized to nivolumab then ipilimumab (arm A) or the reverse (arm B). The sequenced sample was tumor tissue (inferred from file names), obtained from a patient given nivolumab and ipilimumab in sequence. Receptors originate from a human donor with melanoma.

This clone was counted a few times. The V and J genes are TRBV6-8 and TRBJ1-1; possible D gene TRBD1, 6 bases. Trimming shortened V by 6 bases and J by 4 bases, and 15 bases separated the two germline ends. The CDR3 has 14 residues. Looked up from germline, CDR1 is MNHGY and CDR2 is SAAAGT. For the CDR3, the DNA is TGTGCCAGCAGCCAACAGGGAGCGGTCACTGAAGCTTTCTTT. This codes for CASSQQGAVTEAFF.

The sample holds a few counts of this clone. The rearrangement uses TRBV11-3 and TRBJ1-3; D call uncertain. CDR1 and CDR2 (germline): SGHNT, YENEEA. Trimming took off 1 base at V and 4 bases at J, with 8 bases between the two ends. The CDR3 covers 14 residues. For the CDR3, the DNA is TGTGCCAGCAGCTTAGTCGGCCGCGGAAACACCATATATTTT. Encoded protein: CASSLVGRGNTIYF.

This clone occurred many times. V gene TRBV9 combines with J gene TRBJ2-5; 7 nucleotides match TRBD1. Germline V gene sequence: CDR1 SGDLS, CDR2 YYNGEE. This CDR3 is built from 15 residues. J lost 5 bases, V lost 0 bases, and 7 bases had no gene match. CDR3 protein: CASSVANRGSETQYF. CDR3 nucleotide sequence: TGTGCCAGCAGCGTAGCGAACAGGGGTTCGGAGACCCAGTACTTC.

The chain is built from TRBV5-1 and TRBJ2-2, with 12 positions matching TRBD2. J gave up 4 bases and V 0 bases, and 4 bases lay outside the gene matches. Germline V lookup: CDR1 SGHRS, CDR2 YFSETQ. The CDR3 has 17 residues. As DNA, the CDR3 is TGCGCCAGCAGCTTGGGACTAGCGGGAGCGGGCACCGGGGAGCTGTTTTTT. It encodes CASSLGLAGAGTGELFF.

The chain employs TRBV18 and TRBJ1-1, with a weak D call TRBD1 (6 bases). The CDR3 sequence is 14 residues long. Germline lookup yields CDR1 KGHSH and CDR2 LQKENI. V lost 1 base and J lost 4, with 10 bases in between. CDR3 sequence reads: CASSPQDSGTEAFF. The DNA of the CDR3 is TGTGCCAGCTCACCACAGGACAGTGGCACTGAAGCTTTCTTT.

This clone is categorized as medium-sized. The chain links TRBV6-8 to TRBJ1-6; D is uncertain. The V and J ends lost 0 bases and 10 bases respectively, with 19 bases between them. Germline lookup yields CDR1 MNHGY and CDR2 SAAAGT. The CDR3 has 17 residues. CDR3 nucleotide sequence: TGTGCCAGCAGTTACTCGAAAATCCCTTTGGACGACTCACCCCTCCACTTT. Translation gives CASSYSKIPLDDSPLHF.

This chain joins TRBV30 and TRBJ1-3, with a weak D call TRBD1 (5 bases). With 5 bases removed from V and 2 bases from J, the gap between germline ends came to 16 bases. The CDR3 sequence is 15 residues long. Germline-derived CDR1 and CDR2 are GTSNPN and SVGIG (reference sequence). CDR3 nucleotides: TGTGCCTGGGCAAACGTGGGGCTCGCTGGAAACACCATATATTTT. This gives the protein CAWANVGLAGNTIYF.

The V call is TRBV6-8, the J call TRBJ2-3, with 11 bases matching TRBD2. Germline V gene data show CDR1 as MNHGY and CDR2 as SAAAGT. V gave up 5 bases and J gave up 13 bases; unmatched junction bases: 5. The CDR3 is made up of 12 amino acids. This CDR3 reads CASSAEGLAEYF. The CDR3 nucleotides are TGTGCCAGCAGTGCCGAGGGACTAGCGGAGTATTTT.

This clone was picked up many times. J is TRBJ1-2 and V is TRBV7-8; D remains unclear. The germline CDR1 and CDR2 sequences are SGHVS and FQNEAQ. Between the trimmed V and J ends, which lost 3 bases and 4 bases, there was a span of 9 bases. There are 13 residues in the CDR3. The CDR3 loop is CASSFGRIYGYTF. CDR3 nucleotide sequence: TGTGCCAGCAGCTTCGGCCGGATCTATGGCTACACCTTC.

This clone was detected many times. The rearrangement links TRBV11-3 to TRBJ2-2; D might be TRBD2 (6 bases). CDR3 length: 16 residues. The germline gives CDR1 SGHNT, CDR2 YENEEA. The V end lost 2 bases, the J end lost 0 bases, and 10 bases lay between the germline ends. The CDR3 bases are TGTGCCAGCAGCTTAAGGAGGGCCGCGAACACCGGGGAGCTGTTTTTT. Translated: CASSLRRAANTGELFF.

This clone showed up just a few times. The CDR3, as DNA: TGTGCCAGCAGCCCGGCCGCTAACTATGGCTACACCTTC. This codes for CASSPAANYGYTF. The chain couples TRBV7-4 to TRBJ1-2; D gene ambiguous. Looked up from germline, CDR1 is SGHVT and CDR2 is SQSDAQ. CDR3 length: 13 amino acids. V lost 5 bases and J lost 0, with 7 bases in between.

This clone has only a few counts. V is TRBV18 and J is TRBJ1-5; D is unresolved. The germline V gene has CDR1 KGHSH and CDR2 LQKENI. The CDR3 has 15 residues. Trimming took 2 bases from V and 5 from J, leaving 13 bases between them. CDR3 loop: CASSPSLVGDQPQHF. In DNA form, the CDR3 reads TGTGCCAGCTCACCAAGCCTTGTAGGCGATCAGCCCCAGCATTTT.

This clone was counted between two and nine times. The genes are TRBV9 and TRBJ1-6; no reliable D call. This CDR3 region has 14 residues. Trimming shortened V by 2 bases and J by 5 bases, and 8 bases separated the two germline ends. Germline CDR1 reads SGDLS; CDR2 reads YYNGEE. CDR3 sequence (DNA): TGTGCCAGCAGCGTTTACCGCAATAATTCACCCCTCCACTTT. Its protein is CASSVYRNNSPLHF.

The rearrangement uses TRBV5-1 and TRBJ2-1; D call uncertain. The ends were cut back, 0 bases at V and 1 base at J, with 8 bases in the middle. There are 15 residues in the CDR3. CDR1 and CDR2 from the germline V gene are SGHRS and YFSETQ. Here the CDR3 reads CASSLVGVSYNEQFF. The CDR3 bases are TGCGCCAGCAGCTTGGTTGGGGTATCCTACAATGAGCAGTTCTTC.

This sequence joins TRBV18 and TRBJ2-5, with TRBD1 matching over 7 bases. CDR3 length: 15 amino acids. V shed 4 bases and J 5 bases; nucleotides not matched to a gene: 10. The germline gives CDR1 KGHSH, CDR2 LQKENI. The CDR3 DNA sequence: TGTGCCAGCTCACGAAACAGGGGCAGGGAGGAGACCCAGTACTTC. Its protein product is CASSRNRGREETQYF.

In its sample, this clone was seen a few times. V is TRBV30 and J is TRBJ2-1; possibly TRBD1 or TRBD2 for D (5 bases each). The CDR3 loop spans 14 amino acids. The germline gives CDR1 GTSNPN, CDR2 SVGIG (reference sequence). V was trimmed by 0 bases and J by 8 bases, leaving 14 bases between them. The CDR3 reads CAWSVGSSRDEQFF. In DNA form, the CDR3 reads TGTGCCTGGAGTGTAGGGAGTAGCAGGGATGAGCAGTTCTTC.

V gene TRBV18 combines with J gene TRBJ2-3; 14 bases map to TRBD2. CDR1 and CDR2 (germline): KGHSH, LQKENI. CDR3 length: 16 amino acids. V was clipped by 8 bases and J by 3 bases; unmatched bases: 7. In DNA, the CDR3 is TGTGCCAGCACACGGACTAGCGGGGGGCCAACAGATACGCAGTATTTT. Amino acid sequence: CASTRTSGGPTDTQYF.